Listed here is a single T cell receptor (beta chain). The antigen is undetermined. The data belong to a study of glioma-infiltrating T cells after dendritic cell vaccination. Study overall: Patients had newly diagnosed or recurrent glioblastoma and received dendritic cell vaccines. Between about 2002 and 2013, patients got autologous tumor lysate-pulsed dendritic cell vaccines. The vaccine used monocyte-derived dendritic cells pulsed overnight with autologous tumor lysate. Broader study findings: Complete blood and tumor specimen sets were limited to few patients.

The CDR3 sequence is 16 residues long. Germline lookup yields CDR1 MDHEN and CDR2 SYDVKM. J was trimmed by 5 bases and V by 6 bases; bases with no gene match: 9. This table comes from immunoSEQ multiplex PCR, and its TCRdb copy is limited to in-frame clones, with some not included. The sample holds 98,000 or so clones; 80% are singletons and the top ten take 5.4%. As to time point: after dendritic cell vaccination, including at tumor progression/relapse. Here the sequenced sample was blood, taken after dendritic cell vaccination. V and J are TRBV28 and TRBJ2-5, with 13 bases aligning to TRBD2. The origin of this receptor is a human donor with glioblastoma. The CDR3 here is CASSDAGTSGMETQYF. CDR3 nucleotide sequence: TGTGCCAGCAGCGACGCCGGGACTAGCGGGATGGAGACCCAGTACTTC.